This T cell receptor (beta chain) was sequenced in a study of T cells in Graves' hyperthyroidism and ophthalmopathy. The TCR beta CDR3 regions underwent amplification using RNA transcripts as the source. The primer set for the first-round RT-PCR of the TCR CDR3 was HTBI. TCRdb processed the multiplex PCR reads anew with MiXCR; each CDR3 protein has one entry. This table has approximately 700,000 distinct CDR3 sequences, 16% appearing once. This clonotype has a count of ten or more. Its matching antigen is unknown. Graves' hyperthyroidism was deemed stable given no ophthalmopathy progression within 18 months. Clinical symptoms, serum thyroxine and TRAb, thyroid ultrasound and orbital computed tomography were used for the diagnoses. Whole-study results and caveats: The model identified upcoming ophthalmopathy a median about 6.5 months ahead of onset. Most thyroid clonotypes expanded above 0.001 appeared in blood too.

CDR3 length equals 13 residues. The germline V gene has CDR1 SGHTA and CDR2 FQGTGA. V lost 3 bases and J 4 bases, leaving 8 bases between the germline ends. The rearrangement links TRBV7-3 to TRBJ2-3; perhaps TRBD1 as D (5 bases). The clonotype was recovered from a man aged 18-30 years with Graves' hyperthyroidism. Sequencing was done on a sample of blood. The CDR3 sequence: CASSFAGSDTQYF. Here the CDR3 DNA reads TGTGCCAGCAGCTTCGCAGGGTCAGATACGCAGTATTTT. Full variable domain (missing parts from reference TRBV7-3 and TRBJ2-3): GAGVSQTPSNKVTEKGKYVELRCDPISGHTALYWYRQSLGQGPEFLIYFQGTGAADDSGLPNDRFFAVRPEGSVSTLKIQRTERGDSAVYLCASSFAGSDTQYFGPGTRLTVL.